Listed below are T cell receptor beta chains from one sample, sequenced in a study of PD-1 blockade in classical Hodgkin lymphoma. The protocol was immunoSEQ multiplex PCR, while the TCRdb copy is restricted to in-frame clones and leaves out a portion. The profile shows 49,000 or so clones, 80% of them singletons. The sequenced sample was peripheral blood mononuclear cells (PBMCs), obtained before the second cycle of nivolumab. Every receptor here comes from a human donor with classical Hodgkin lymphoma. Both conserved end residues are part of each CDR3. Fields, in order: V gene, D gene, J gene, clone size, CDR3 DNA, CDR3 protein. The D gene is left open where the match is weak. Rows give clone size only sometimes, using once, few, many, or a class for an expanded clone.

>TRBV5-6|TRBD1|TRBJ2-1|.
TGTGCCAGCAGCTCATTCGACAGGGGTAACTCCTACAATGAGCAGTTCTTC
CASSSFDRGNSYNEQFF
>TRBV28|TRBD1|TRBJ2-2|.
TGTGCCAGCAGTTTGACAGGGCCTAACACCGGGGAGCTGTTTTTT
CASSLTGPNTGELFF
>TRBV29-1|.|TRBJ1-2|.
TGCAGCGTAAACCAAGACAGAGCTGGCTACACCTTC
CSVNQDRAGYTF
>TRBV30|.|TRBJ1-3|.
TGTGCCTGGAGTATCAAAATAACCCCGCTGGGAAACACCATATATTTT
CAWSIKITPLGNTIYF
>TRBV2|.|TRBJ2-7|.
TGTGCCAGCAGTGATCCTAGGAGTTTGAACGAGCAGTACTTC
CASSDPRSLNEQYF
>TRBV4-1|.|TRBJ1-2|.
TGCGCCAGCAGCCAAGATAGTCGGGCAGTCGGCTATGGCTACACCTTC
CASSQDSRAVGYGYTF
>TRBV11-2|.|TRBJ1-1|.
TGTGCCAGCAGCACCCAGCCCATGAACACTGAAGCTTTCTTT
CASSTQPMNTEAFF
>TRBV2|TRBD2|TRBJ2-7|.
TGTGCCAGCAGAGTCACTAGCGGGGGTTACTACGAGCAGTACTTC
CASRVTSGGYYEQYF
>TRBV14|.|TRBJ1-1|.
TGTGCCAGCAGCCAAGAAAGGACAGCGATTAACACTGAAGCTTTCTTT
CASSQERTAINTEAFF
>TRBV7-3|.|TRBJ2-2|.
TGTGCCAGCAGCCCTTCGGCCGGGGAGCTGTTTTTT
CASSPSAGELFF
>TRBV7-2|.|TRBJ2-3|.
TGTGCCAGCAGCAGGGCGCGCCACACAGATACGCAGTATTTT
CASSRARHTDTQYF
>TRBV18|.|TRBJ2-3|.
TGTGCCAGCTCCCCTGTCTCGGGAACCCCTATCTATACGCAGTATTTT
CASSPVSGTPIYTQYF
>TRBV18|TRBD1|TRBJ1-2|.
TGTGCCAGCTCTCGTCAACAGGGGAACTATGGCTACACCTTC
CASSRQQGNYGYTF
>TRBV7-5|.|TRBJ2-1|.
TGTGCCAGAAGCTTAGCGGGACTCGATGAGCAGTTCTTC
CARSLAGLDEQFF
>TRBV2|.|TRBJ2-7|.
TGTGCCAGCAGTGCCGGATTCGCCTACGAGCAGTACTTC
CASSAGFAYEQYF
>TRBV7-9|TRBD1|TRBJ1-5|.
TGTGCCAGCAGCTTAGAGAGGGACAGCTTATATAGCAATCAGCCCCAGCATTTT
CASSLERDSLYSNQPQHF
>TRBV19|.|TRBJ2-2|.
TGTGCCAGTAGTATTCCCAAGGGGGGTAGCACCGGGGAGCTGTTTTTT
CASSIPKGGSTGELFF
>TRBV2|TRBD2|TRBJ2-1|few
TGTGCCAGCAGAATCGAGCGGGAGATCAATGAGCAGTTCTTC
CASRIEREINEQFF
>TRBV7-9|TRBD1|TRBJ1-1|.
TGTGCCAGCAGTCCGGACAGGGGGCAAGGCACTGAAGCTTTCTTT
CASSPDRGQGTEAFF
>TRBV5-1|TRBD2|TRBJ2-2|.
TGCGCCAGCAGCTTGCCCCTCTTAGCGGGGGCCTACACCGGGGAGCTGTTTTTT
CASSLPLLAGAYTGELFF
>TRBV6-1|.|TRBJ2-7|.
TGTGCCAGCAGTGAAGCGGGCCCCTCCTACGAGCAGTACTTC
CASSEAGPSYEQYF
>TRBV27|.|TRBJ2-3|.
TGTGCCAGCAGTTTATGGCCTAGCACAGATACGCAGTATTTT
CASSLWPSTDTQYF
>TRBV7-9|.|TRBJ1-5|few
TGTGCCAGCAGCCCTACTGGGGGGACGCGTCAGCCCCAGCATTTT
CASSPTGGTRQPQHF
>TRBV7-2|TRBD1|TRBJ1-2|.
TGTGCCAGCAGCCCCGGACAGGACTATGGCTACACCTTC
CASSPGQDYGYTF
>TRBV4-3|.|TRBJ2-7|once
TGCGCCAGCAGCCAAGTCGGCGCTGCAGGTGGTTACGAGCAGTACTTC
CASSQVGAAGGYEQYF
>TRBV9|TRBD1|TRBJ2-5|.
TGTGCCAGCAGCGGAGGGACAGGGAGGATAGAGACCCAGTACTTC
CASSGGTGRIETQYF